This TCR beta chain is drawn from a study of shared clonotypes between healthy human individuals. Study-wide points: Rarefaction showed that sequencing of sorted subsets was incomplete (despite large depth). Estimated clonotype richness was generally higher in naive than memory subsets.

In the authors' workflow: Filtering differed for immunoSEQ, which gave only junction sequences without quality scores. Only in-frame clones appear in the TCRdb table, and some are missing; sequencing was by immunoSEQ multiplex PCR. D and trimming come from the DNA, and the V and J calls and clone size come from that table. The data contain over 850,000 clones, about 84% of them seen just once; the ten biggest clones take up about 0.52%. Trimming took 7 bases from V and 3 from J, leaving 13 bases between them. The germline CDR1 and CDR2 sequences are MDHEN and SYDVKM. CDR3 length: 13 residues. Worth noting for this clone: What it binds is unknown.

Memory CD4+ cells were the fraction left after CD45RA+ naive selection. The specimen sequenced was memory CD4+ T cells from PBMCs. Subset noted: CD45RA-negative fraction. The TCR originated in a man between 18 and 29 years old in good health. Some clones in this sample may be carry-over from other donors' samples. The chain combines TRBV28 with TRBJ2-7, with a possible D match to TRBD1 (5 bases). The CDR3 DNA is TGTGCCAGCATATCCTCGACAGTCTACGAGCAGTACTTC. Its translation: CASISSTVYEQYF.